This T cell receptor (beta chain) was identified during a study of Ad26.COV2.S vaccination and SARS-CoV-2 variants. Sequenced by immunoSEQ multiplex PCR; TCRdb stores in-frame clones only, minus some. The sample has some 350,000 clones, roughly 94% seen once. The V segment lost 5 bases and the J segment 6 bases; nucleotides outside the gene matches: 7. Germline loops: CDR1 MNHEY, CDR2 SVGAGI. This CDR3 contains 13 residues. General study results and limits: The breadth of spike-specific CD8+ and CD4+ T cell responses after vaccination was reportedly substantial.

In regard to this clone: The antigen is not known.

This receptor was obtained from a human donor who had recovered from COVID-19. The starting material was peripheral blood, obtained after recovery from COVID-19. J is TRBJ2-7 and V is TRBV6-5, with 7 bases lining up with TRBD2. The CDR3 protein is CASSRGGPGEQYF. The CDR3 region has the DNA TGTGCCAGCAGTCGGGGAGGGCCTGGCGAGCAGTACTTC.